A selection of T cell receptor beta chains follows, all from one sample in a study of T-cell reconstitution after alpha-beta-depleted transplantation in children. MiXCR, applied by TCRdb to the PCR reads, yields one record per CDR3 protein. The sample holds approximately 520,000 distinct CDR3 sequences, 10% to 12% seen once. Sequencing used PBMCs, mostly from graft donor cells, obtained 180 days after TCRalphabeta/CD19-depleted stem cell transplant. Receptors were obtained from a female patient between 2 and 15 years old who had a stem cell transplant for aplastic anemia, so the T cells may come from the graft donor. Each CDR3 is given with its conserved first and last residue. Each record gives: clone size, V gene, J gene, D gene, CDR3 DNA, CDR3 protein. A D gene is named only where the DNA matches it firmly. Size is stated for part of the rows, as once, few or many counts, or as a class when the clone is expanded.

few	TRBV18	TRBJ1-3	.	TGTGCCAGTCTGACAGGATCCGTCGGGAGCTCTGGAAACACCATATATTTT	CASLTGSVGSSGNTIYF
few	TRBV21-1	TRBJ2-7	.	TGTGCCAGCAGCAACCGGGAAGCCTACGAGCAGTACTTC	CASSNREAYEQYF
many	TRBV25-1	TRBJ2-1	.	TGTGCCAGCAGTGGCCTCGCGGGACAGTTCTACAATGAGCAGTTCTTC	CASSGLAGQFYNEQFF
.	TRBV3-1	TRBJ2-6	TRBD1	TGTGCCTGCAGTTTAAAGGTGGGGACAGGCTCTGGGGCCAACGTCCTGACTTTC	CACSLKVGTGSGANVLTF
.	TRBV5-6	TRBJ2-7	.	TGTGCCATGGGCCCCGATGGGGACATCGGGGTCTACGAGCAGTACTTC	CAMGPDGDIGVYEQYF
few	TRBV28	TRBJ1-1	.	TGTGCCAGCACCCTCTGGAACACTGAAGCTTTCTTT	CASTLWNTEAFF
.	TRBV11-2	TRBJ2-5	.	TGTGCCAGCAGCTTTGTACAGAACCAAGAGACCCAGTACTTC	CASSFVQNQETQYF
.	TRBV6-1	TRBJ1-5	TRBD1	TGTGCCAGCAGTGTGAATAGGGGGCGTTATCAGCCCCAGCATTTT	CASSVNRGRYQPQHF
few	TRBV3-1	TRBJ2-1	.	TGTGCCAGCAGCCAAGGGTGGGATGAGCAGTTCTTC	CASSQGWDEQFF
.	TRBV28	TRBJ2-1	.	TGTGCCAGCAGTCCCTATTGGAATAGCGGTTTTCCGCGTCCCTACAATGAGCAGTTCTTC	CASSPYWNSGFPRPYNEQFF
few	TRBV29-1	TRBJ2-3	.	TGCAGCGTTGAGAACCTCTCTGGTACGCAGTATTTT	CSVENLSGTQYF
few	TRBV6-2/TRBV6-3	TRBJ2-3	TRBD2	TGTGCCAGCAGTTACTGGAGGCGGAACGGGAGGGCCGAAGATACGCAGTATTTT	CASSYWRRNGRAEDTQYF
.	TRBV20-1	TRBJ1-5	.	TGCAGTGCTAGAGCAACGGGGGGCCCGGGGCCCTTCAATCAGCCCCAGCATTTT	CSARATGGPGPFNQPQHF
.	TRBV6-6	TRBJ2-3	.	TGTGCCAGCATTTCCGGGAACACAGATACGCAGTATTTT	CASISGNTDTQYF
.	TRBV4-3	TRBJ2-7	.	TGCGCCAGCAGCCAAGAGGTGGGGGTATGGGGACGGGACTTCTACGAGCAGTACTTC	CASSQEVGVWGRDFYEQYF
many	TRBV4-3	TRBJ2-5	TRBD2	TGCGCCAGCAAGGTGGGGAGGGGAGAAGAGACCCAGTACTTC	CASKVGRGEETQYF
few	TRBV7-6	TRBJ2-5	.	TGTGCCAGCAGCTTAAGGTGGGAGTACTCCAACCAAGAGACCCAGTACTTC	CASSLRWEYSNQETQYF
few	TRBV3-1	TRBJ1-2	TRBD1	TGTGCCAGCGGGACAGGACCTAGAAACTATGGCTACACCTTC	CASGTGPRNYGYTF
.	TRBV5-1	TRBJ1-1	TRBD1	TGCGCCAGCAGCCGGGACAGCAACACTGAAGCTTTCTTT	CASSRDSNTEAFF
few	TRBV5-5	TRBJ2-7	.	TGTGCCAGCGCCTATGGCTGGAAGGGATCCTACGAGCAGTACTTC	CASAYGWKGSYEQYF
.	TRBV6-2/TRBV6-3	TRBJ2-1	TRBD2	TGTGCCAGCAACCCGATGGGTCTAGCGGGAGGCAATGAGCAGTTCTTC	CASNPMGLAGGNEQFF
few	TRBV29-1	TRBJ1-1	.	TGCAGCGCCGGACTAGGAACTGAAGCTTTCTTT	CSAGLGTEAFF
few	TRBV30	TRBJ1-5	TRBD1	TGTGCCTGGAGCCTCAGCGGCACAGGGGGCTTCTCGCAGCCCCAGCATTTT	CAWSLSGTGGFSQPQHF
few	TRBV20-1	TRBJ1-1	TRBD1	TGCAGTGCCAGCCGTACCGGGACAGGGGACACTGAAGCTTTCTTT	CSASRTGTGDTEAFF
few	TRBV12-5	TRBJ2-5	.	TGTGCTAGTGGTCTCACCCCGGCAGGCCACCAAGAGACCCAGTACTTC	CASGLTPAGHQETQYF
many	TRBV12-3/TRBV12-4	TRBJ2-1	.	TGTGCCAGCAGTTATAGACAGCATTACAATGAGCAGTTCTTC	CASSYRQHYNEQFF
few	TRBV10-3	TRBJ2-7	.	TGTGCCATCAGCAGCATAGAAGAGCAGTACTTC	CAISSIEEQYF
.	TRBV11-2	TRBJ2-3	.	TGTGCCAGCAGCTTAGAGCTTTTTTGGGCGGGTTCTGGCACAGATACGCAGTATTTT	CASSLELFWAGSGTDTQYF
.	TRBV28	TRBJ2-7	TRBD2	TGTGCCAGCAGTTCCCCTAGCGGGAGTCTTACCTACGAGCAGTACTTC	CASSSPSGSLTYEQYF
few	TRBV12-5	TRBJ1-5	.	TGTGCTAGTGGACAGGGCAATAGCAATCAGCCCCAGCATTTT	CASGQGNSNQPQHF
.	TRBV19	TRBJ2-2	.	TGTGCCAGTAGCCCATGGTCTTCCCTGGGCGGGGAGCTGTTTTTT	CASSPWSSLGGELFF
few	TRBV19	TRBJ2-2	.	TGTGCCAGTAGTATGGCAAGCTTAAACACCGGGGAGCTGTTTTTT	CASSMASLNTGELFF
few	TRBV4-3	TRBJ2-1	TRBD2	TGCGCCAGCAGCCAAGCTCGACTAGCGGGTCCCTACAATGAGCAGTTCTTC	CASSQARLAGPYNEQFF
.	TRBV20-1	TRBJ1-4	.	TGCAGTGCCAACGGGGCACCACTTAATGAAAAACTGTTTTTT	CSANGAPLNEKLFF
.	TRBV7-2	TRBJ2-3	.	TGTGCCAGCAGCTTCCTGACCATTGCCGCAGATACGCAGTATTTT	CASSFLTIAADTQYF
.	TRBV10-3	TRBJ1-1	.	TGTGCCATCAAACAGGACAGTTTTACATCTAGGTGGGAAGCTTTCTTT	CAIKQDSFTSRWEAFF
.	TRBV11-3	TRBJ1-1	.	TGTGCCAGCAGCTTCCTCGAGGACAGCATGAACACTGAAGCTTTCTTT	CASSFLEDSMNTEAFF